Sequencing of this T cell receptor beta chain was carried out in a study of blood T cell repertoires in COVID-19. Across the whole study: Whether acute or convalescent, the COVID-19 samples came from the United States, Italy and Spain. PBMCs, B-cell-depleted T cells, or T cells provided the cDNA or gDNA that made up the material.

Original handling: Amplifying reference gene primers gave estimates of nucleated cell counts. Generated by immunoSEQ multiplex PCR, the TCRdb table keeps only in-frame clones and is missing some. V and J calls and clone size come straight from that table; D and trimming were deduced from the DNA. The sample has 100,000 or so clones, approximately 80% seen once. The germline gives CDR1 KGHSH, CDR2 LQKENI. The CDR3 has 15 residues. The V segment lost 3 bases and the J segment 7 bases; nucleotides outside the gene matches: 11. The chain carries TRBV18 and TRBJ1-2; 7 positions match TRBD1. The sequencing input was peripheral blood. This TCR came from a woman older than 75 with acute or convalescent COVID-19. CDR3 amino acids: CASSPNDRVAVGYTF. The CDR3 DNA sequence: TGTGCCAGCTCACCCAATGACAGGGTCGCCGTTGGCTACACCTTC.